This TCR beta chain was sequenced for a study of shared clonotypes between healthy human individuals. Study outcomes and limitations: Among non-shared clonotypes, generation probabilities were lower than among those shared by all four donors.

TCRdb's table, derived via immunoSEQ multiplex PCR, lists solely in-frame clones and lacks some. The sample lists roughly 2.2 million clones, less than 95% seen once, with approximately 0.41% in the top ten. With regard to this clone: Its target is unknown.

V dropped 6 bases and J dropped 9 bases, with 23 bases sitting between them. CDR3 size: 15 residues. Per germline, CDR1 MNHEY and CDR2 SMNVEV (reference sequence). The study enrolled healthy HIV-negative adults without recent acute infections or vaccinations as donors. Each donor was a Caucasian adult residing in Nashville, Tennessee. Division of CD4+ cells produced a CD45RA+ naive subset and a CD45RA-negative memory subset. Sequenced material: naive CD4+ T cells from PBMCs. This sample's subset: CD45RA+ positively selected. The chain couples TRBV27 to TRBJ1-1; D remains unclear. The sequence was obtained from a man younger than 35 in good health. Some clones in this sample may be carry-over from other donors' samples. This CDR3 is CASRRDAIYSTKAFF. For the CDR3, the DNA is TGTGCCAGCAGACGAGACGCGATCTACTCGACCAAAGCTTTCTTT.